Sequencing of this T cell receptor beta chain was carried out in a study of T-cell reconstitution after alpha-beta-depleted transplantation in children. The library targeted TCRbeta and was prepared with unique molecular identifiers. MiXCR, run by TCRdb on the PCR reads, gives a single entry per CDR3 protein. Seen here are some 500,000 distinct CDR3 sequences, about 18% observed once, and the top ten hold 3% to 3.5%. The source is a human donor who donated a stem cell graft to a child with acute lymphoblastic leukemia. The specimen was PBMCs from the stem cell graft donor, collected from the stem cell graft.

As DNA, the CDR3 is TGCGCCAGCAGTGAAATAATCACTGAAGCTTTCTTT. Translating it yields CASSEIITEAFF. J is TRBJ1-1 and V is TRBV10-2; D unclear. V lost 3 bases and J lost 4, with 6 bases in between. This CDR3 comprises 12 residues. Germline V lookup: CDR1 WSHSY, CDR2 SAAADI.